The rows below give T cell receptor beta chains drawn from one sample of a study of beta chain features in type 1 diabetes. Sequencing used immunoSEQ multiplex PCR; TCRdb keeps in-frame clones, though not all of them. The sample lists about 740,000 clones; 13% were seen once. The sequencing sample was made of naive CD4+ T cells from blood. These receptors came from a young man with type 1 diabetes. CDR3s include the opening cysteine and the closing phenylalanine or tryptophan. A D gene is named only where the DNA matches it firmly. Only part of the rows carry a size: once, few, many, or a class if the clone is expanded.

clone size,D gene,CDR3 length,J gene,V gene,CDR3 DNA,CDR3 protein
few,TRBD1,14,TRBJ1-2,TRBV27,TGTGCCAGCAGCCCCTCTGGACAGGGGTATGGCTACACCTTC,CASSPSGQGYGYTF
-,-,12,TRBJ1-2,TRBV9,TGTGCCAGCAGACTAGCATTTTCGGGCTACACCTTC,CASRLAFSGYTF
-,-,12,TRBJ1-5,TRBV7-3,TGTGCCAGCAGCTCTCAAGGGGGGCCCCAGCATTTT,CASSSQGGPQHF
-,-,15,TRBJ1-1,TRBV5-6,TGTGCCAGCAGCTTGGGCCTAGGGCAGAACACTGAAGCTTTCTTT,CASSLGLGQNTEAFF
-,-,16,TRBJ1-6,TRBV7-9,TGTGCCAGCAGCTCCGGGCCGAGCTCCTATAATTCACCCCTCCACTTT,CASSSGPSSYNSPLHF
few,-,13,TRBJ2-7,TRBV11-2,TGTGCCAGCAGCTTAGAGGGCACGGACGAGCAGTACTTC,CASSLEGTDEQYF
-,TRBD1,15,TRBJ2-5,TRBV30,TGTGCCTGGAGCCAGGGACAGGGGCCAACAGAGACCCAGTACTTC,CAWSQGQGPTETQYF
few,-,11,TRBJ2-4,TRBV11-3,TGTGCCAGCAGCCAAGGAGGGGTTCAGTACTTC,CASSQGGVQYF
-,TRBD1,14,TRBJ1-6,TRBV19,TGTGCCAGTAGTATCGACAGGGTTGGTTCACCCCTCCACTTT,CASSIDRVGSPLHF
-,-,14,TRBJ2-7,TRBV6-6,TGTGCCAGCAGTTACTCGACGGGTTCTCTCGAGCAGTACTTC,CASSYSTGSLEQYF
-,-,14,TRBJ2-3,TRBV5-1,TGCGCCAGCAGCTTGGTGGGGCACACAGATACGCAGTATTTT,CASSLVGHTDTQYF
-,-,12,TRBJ1-5,TRBV6-6,TGTGCCAGCAGTTTGGTTTTGCAGCCCCAGCATTTT,CASSLVLQPQHF
few,-,13,TRBJ2-7,TRBV7-6,TGTGCCAGCAGCTTCCAGGTTCTTGGCGAGCAGTACTTC,CASSFQVLGEQYF
few,TRBD1,15,TRBJ2-5,TRBV7-8,TGTGCCAGCAGCACAACGACAGGGTCGGGGGAGACCCAGTACTTC,CASSTTTGSGETQYF
few,-,15,TRBJ2-7,TRBV9,TGTGCCAGCAGCGTAGTAGAGAGCCCCCCATCCGAGCAGTACTTC,CASSVVESPPSEQYF
-,-,13,TRBJ1-1,TRBV27,TGTGCCAGCATCCAGACAGGACGCACTGAAGCTTTCTTT,CASIQTGRTEAFF
-,-,13,TRBJ1-4,TRBV30,TGTGCCTGGGATAGACGGGTGGGTGAAAAACTGTTTTTT,CAWDRRVGEKLFF
few,-,14,TRBJ1-5,TRBV9,TGTGCCAGCAGCGTAGGAAGCGGCAATCAGCCCCAGCATTTT,CASSVGSGNQPQHF
-,TRBD2,15,TRBJ2-1,TRBV18,TGTGCCAGCTCCCCCCCCACTAGCGGGGGGAATGAGCAGTTCTTC,CASSPPTSGGNEQFF
-,-,15,TRBJ2-2,TRBV9,TGTGCCAGCAGCGTAGGGGTTCAATACACCGGGGAGCTGTTTTTT,CASSVGVQYTGELFF
-,TRBD1,14,TRBJ1-5,TRBV18,TGTGCCAGCTCACTGGACAGGGGCAATCAGCCCCAGCATTTT,CASSLDRGNQPQHF
few,TRBD1,12,TRBJ2-4,TRBV28,TGTGCCAGCAGTCGGCCGGGACAGGGGGCTTACTTC,CASSRPGQGAYF
few,-,15,TRBJ2-1,TRBV7-2,TGTGCCAGCAGCTTTACGGCTAGTGACGCCGGGGAGCAGTTCTTC,CASSFTASDAGEQFF
few,-,12,TRBJ2-7,TRBV7-2,TGTGCCAGCAGCTTAGACAGGAACGAGCAGTACTTC,CASSLDRNEQYF
few,-,15,TRBJ2-5,TRBV18,TGTGCCAGCTCACCGGCCGGAAGTCGAGGGGAGACCCAGTACTTC,CASSPAGSRGETQYF
once,-,14,TRBJ1-3,TRBV29-1,TGCAGCGTTGAAGTTTACGGGTCTGGAAACACCATATATTTT,CSVEVYGSGNTIYF
-,-,11,TRBJ2-1,TRBV30,TGTGCCTGGCAGGGGTACAATGAGCAGTTCTTC,CAWQGYNEQFF
-,-,17,TRBJ1-2,TRBV21-1,TGTGCCAGCAGCAATTCCGGAACAGGGGCCGTATGCTATGGCTACACCTTC,CASSNSGTGAVCYGYTF
-,-,13,TRBJ1-1,TRBV29-1,TGCAGCGTTGCTAAAATCATGAACACTGAAGCTTTCTTT,CSVAKIMNTEAFF
few,TRBD1,17,TRBJ2-5,TRBV2,TGTGCCAGCGGCTTCTTTGGGGGACAGGGTCTCCAAGAGACCCAGTACTTC,CASGFFGGQGLQETQYF
once,-,16,TRBJ1-5,TRBV7-2,TGTGCCAGCAGCCCCGGTACCGGTCCTAGCAATCAGCCCCAGCATTTT,CASSPGTGPSNQPQHF
-,TRBD2,14,TRBJ2-3,TRBV7-9,TGTGCCAGCAGAACTAGCGGGGGGTCAGATACGCAGTATTTT,CASRTSGGSDTQYF
few,TRBD1,21,TRBJ1-1,TRBV30,TGTGCCTGGAGTGTAGTTGGAACGACGGACAGGGGAGACCACATGAACACTGAAGCTTTCTTT,CAWSVVGTTDRGDHMNTEAFF
few,-,14,TRBJ2-5,TRBV2,TGTGCCAGCAGTGAAGCGCTGGCAAGAGGGACCCAGTACTTC,CASSEALARGTQYF
few,TRBD2,16,TRBJ2-1,TRBV18,TGTGCCAGCTCACCCTGGACTAGCGGGCTCTACAATGAGCAGTTCTTC,CASSPWTSGLYNEQFF
few,-,14,TRBJ1-4,TRBV5-6,TGTGCCAGCAGCTTAATCCAAACTCCTGAAAAACTGTTTTTT,CASSLIQTPEKLFF
few,TRBD2,19,TRBJ2-2,TRBV9,TGTGCCAGCAGCCCCCGGGGCGGCGGGGGACCACAGAACACCGGGGAGCTGTTTTTT,CASSPRGGGGPQNTGELFF
-,TRBD1,15,TRBJ2-3,TRBV18,TGTGCCAGCTCCTTCGGACAGGGGATAACAGATACGCAGTATTTT,CASSFGQGITDTQYF
-,-,14,TRBJ1-4,TRBV10-3,TGTGCCATCAGTGAGTCAACGGGGAGTGAAAAACTGTTTTTT,CAISESTGSEKLFF
few,TRBD1,16,TRBJ2-2,TRBV25-1,TGTGCCAGCAGTGAATTAGGGACAGGGAACACCGGGGAGCTGTTTTTT,CASSELGTGNTGELFF
-,-,16,TRBJ2-5,TRBV10-3,TGTGCCATCAGTGCGGAGGGCACCACGATAAATGGTGCCCAGTACTTC,CAISAEGTTINGAQYF
few,-,15,TRBJ2-5,TRBV18,TGTGCCAGCTCACCTCGGGGATCGTCCCAAGAGACCCAGTACTTC,CASSPRGSSQETQYF
-,TRBD1,13,TRBJ2-1,TRBV30,TGTGCCTGGAGACGGACAGGGGTAAAAGAGCAGTTCTTC,CAWRRTGVKEQFF
few,-,11,TRBJ1-1,TRBV2,TGTGCCAGCAGTGAAGCTAATGGGGCTTTCTTT,CASSEANGAFF
-,TRBD2,17,TRBJ2-1,TRBV14,TGTGCCAGCAGCCTCGCGGCCGGGACTAGCGGGGGGAATGAGCAGTTCTTC,CASSLAAGTSGGNEQFF